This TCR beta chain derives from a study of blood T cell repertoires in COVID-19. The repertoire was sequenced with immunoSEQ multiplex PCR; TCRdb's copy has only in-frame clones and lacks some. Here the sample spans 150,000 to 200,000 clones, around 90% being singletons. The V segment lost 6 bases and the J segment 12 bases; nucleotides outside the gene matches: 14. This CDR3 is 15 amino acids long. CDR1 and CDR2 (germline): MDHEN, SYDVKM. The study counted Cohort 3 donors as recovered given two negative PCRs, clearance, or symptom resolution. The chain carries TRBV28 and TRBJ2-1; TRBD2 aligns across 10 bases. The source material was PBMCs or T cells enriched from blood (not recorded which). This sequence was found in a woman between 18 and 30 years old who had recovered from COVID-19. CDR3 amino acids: CASSVGLADPRGQFF. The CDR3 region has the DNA TGTGCCAGCAGCGTAGGACTAGCGGACCCCCGGGGGCAGTTCTTC.